This record concerns one T cell receptor beta chain sequence. This sample stems from a study of cytomegalovirus exposure and HLA in healthy donors. The CDR3 is made up of 15 amino acids. CDR1 is SGHDT, CDR2 YYEEEE, per germline. Germline trimming cut 0 bases from V and 4 bases from J; bases unmatched to any gene: 3. The PCR ran on 60 Vbeta and 13 Jbeta primers. Sequenced by immunoSEQ multiplex PCR; TCRdb stores in-frame clones only, minus some. This table holds over 130,000 clones, 55% to 80% found once. V and J are TRBV5-6 and TRBJ2-3; 9 nucleotides align to TRBD2. Sequencing input: PBMCs. The TCR originated in a woman aged 55-70 years in good health and CMV-seropositive. Here the CDR3 DNA reads TGTGCCAGCAGCTTGGGCGGGAGGGCGGCAGATACGCAGTATTTT. Protein: CASSLGGRAADTQYF.